This TCR beta chain was retrieved from a study of beta chain features in type 1 diabetes. The CDR3 consists of 13 residues. Germline lookup yields CDR1 SNHLY and CDR2 FYNNEI. The J segment lost 6 bases and the V segment lost 6 bases, leaving 4 bases of the junction unmatched. The sequenced template was cDNA made from the entire isolated RNA. Method: immunoSEQ multiplex PCR; TCRdb's copy keeps in-frame clones and lacks some. The sample holds some 400,000 clones, roughly 15% seen once. This TCR derives from a woman aged 18-29 years in good health. The specimen sequenced was naive CD4+ T cells from blood. The V gene is TRBV2, the J gene TRBJ2-2, with TRBD1 matching over 7 bases. CDR3: CASRPGTAGELFF. The CDR3 DNA sequence: TGTGCCAGCAGACCCGGGACAGCCGGGGAGCTGTTTTTT. Full variable domain (remainder filled in from reference TRBV2 and TRBJ2-2): EPEVTQTPSHQVTQMGQEVILRCVPISNHLYFYWYRQILGQKVEFLVSFYNNEISEKSEIFDDQFSVERPDGSNFTLKIRSTKLEDSAMYFCASRPGTAGELFFGEGSRLTVL.